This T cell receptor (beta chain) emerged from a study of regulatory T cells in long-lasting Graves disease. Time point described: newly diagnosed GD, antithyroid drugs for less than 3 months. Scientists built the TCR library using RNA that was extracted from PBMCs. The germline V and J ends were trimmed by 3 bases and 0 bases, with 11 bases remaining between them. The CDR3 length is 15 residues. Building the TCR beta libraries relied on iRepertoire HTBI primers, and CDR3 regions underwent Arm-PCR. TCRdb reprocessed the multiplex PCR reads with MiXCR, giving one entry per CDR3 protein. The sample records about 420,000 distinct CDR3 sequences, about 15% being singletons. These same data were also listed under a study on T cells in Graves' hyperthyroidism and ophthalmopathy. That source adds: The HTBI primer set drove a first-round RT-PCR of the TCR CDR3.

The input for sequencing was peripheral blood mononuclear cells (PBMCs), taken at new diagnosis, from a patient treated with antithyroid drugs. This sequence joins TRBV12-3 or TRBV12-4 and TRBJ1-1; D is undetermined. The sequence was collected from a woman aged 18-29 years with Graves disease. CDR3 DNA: TGTGCCAGCAGTTTTCGTTCCGCTATGAACACTGAAGCTTTCTTT. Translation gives CASSFRSAMNTEAFF.